Presented here are 7 T cell receptor beta chains from one specimen sequenced in a study of tumor-infiltrating lymphocytes in oesophageal squamous cell carcinoma. TCRdb itself ran the PCR reads through MiXCR, one entry per CDR3 protein. This table holds some 21,000 distinct CDR3 sequences, 40% to 50% found once. The sample taken for sequencing was normal esophageal tissue next to the tumor. The receptors shown here come from a male donor with esophageal squamous cell carcinoma.

This clonotype counts as medium-sized. The chain uses TRBV28 and TRBJ2-3; D not resolved. Germline V gene lookup returns CDR1 MDHEN and CDR2 SYDVKM. The CDR3 is 12 residues long. The CDR3 sequence: CVCGLGTDTQYF. CDR3 DNA sequence: TGTGTCTGCGGCCTGGGTACAGATACGCAGTATTTT.

The rearrangement joins TRBV7-6 to TRBJ2-6, with 12 bases lining up with TRBD2. TRBJ2-1 matches the DNA end more closely, so the J call is doubtful. Germline lookup yields CDR1 SGHVS and CDR2 FNYEAQ. CDR3 size: 17 residues. Here the CDR3 DNA reads TGTGCCAGCAGCTATACTAGCGGGGGGTGGTCCTACAATGAGCAGTTCTTC. Protein sequence: CASSYTSGGWSYNEQFF.

The CDR3 DNA sequence: TGTGCCACCAGTGATTTCTCCGGGACGGAAGCTTTCTTT. Amino acids: CATSDFSGTEAFF. This chain joins TRBV24-1 and TRBJ1-1; possible D gene TRBD1, 5 bases. Germline-derived CDR1 and CDR2 are KGHDR and SFDVKD. There are 13 residues in the CDR3. V was shortened by 1 base and J by 8 bases, with 10 bases between the two germline ends.

CDR3 sequence (DNA): TGTGCCAGCAGGGCCCAGGGGTTGGGTACCGGGGAGCTGTTTTTT. This codes for CASRAQGLGTGELFF. V and J are TRBV28 and TRBJ1-1, with D tentatively TRBD1 (6 bases). The DNA matches TRBJ2-2 better at its end, which makes the J call doubtful. Germline-derived CDR1 and CDR2 are MDHEN and SYDVKM. The CDR3 covers 15 residues.

V and J are TRBV7-4 and TRBJ2-4; a possible D gene is TRBD2 (7 bases). V was pared by 1 base and J by 13 bases, with 26 bases between. The CDR3 covers 17 residues. Germline V gene lookup returns CDR1 SGHVT and CDR2 SQSDAQ. CDR3 in DNA: TGTGCCAGCAGCTTAGGGGGCGGGGGACACTCCTACAATGAGCAGTACTTC. Translated, it gives CASSLGGGGHSYNEQYF. The whole variable domain, filled in from reference TRBV7-4 and TRBJ2-4, reads GAGVSQSPRYKVAKRGRDVALRCDSISGHVTLYWYRQTLGQGSEVLTYSQSDAQRDKSGRPSGRFSAERPERSVSTLKIQRTEQGDSAVYLCASSLGGGGHSYNEQYFGAGTRLSVL.

This clonotype was seen just once. As the CDR3 is not closed by the conserved phenylalanine or tryptophan, this likely results from a read error. No DNA is shown, since the ends of the CDR3 on it are uncertain; the CDR3 is the one TCRdb lists. The V and J genes are TRBV7-9 and TRBJ1-1; the table's D gene call, TRBD1, was not cross checked with the DNA. With termini counted, the CDR3 has 18 amino acids. CDR1 and CDR2 (germline): SEHNR, FQNEAQ (reference sequence). The CDR3 is CASSSPWDRGDMATPSVR.

This clonotype came up a few times. Since no conserved phenylalanine or tryptophan closes the CDR3, a read error is the likely cause. Because the CDR3's place on the DNA is in doubt, the DNA is left out and the CDR3 is given as listed by TCRdb. The chain recombines TRBV7-3 with TRBJ2-7; the table's TRBD1 call for D was not verified on the DNA. Termini included, the CDR3 measures 16 amino acids. Germline V gene data show CDR1 as SGHTA and CDR2 as FQGTGA. The CDR3 reads CASSLTGGDYGYTFGS.